The 8 T cell receptor beta chains in this list originate from one sample, sequenced in a study of blood T cells in healthy people across ages. Using a J-beta primer mix together with a sample-barcoded 5' primer, a second PCR was run for roughly 6 to 12 cycles. TCRdb itself ran the 5' RACE reads through MiXCR, one entry per CDR3 protein. Seen here are some 1.8 million distinct CDR3 sequences, 39% observed once, and the top ten hold 23%. The specimen was blood. The receptor set was obtained from a human donor in good health.

The rearrangement joins TRBV25-1 to TRBJ2-3; no clear D gene. The CDR3 loop spans 13 amino acids. CDR1 and CDR2 from the germline V gene are MGHDK and SYGVNS. V was pared by 8 bases and J by 0 bases, with 9 bases between. The CDR3 loop reads CASATPSTDTQYF. Written as DNA, the CDR3 is TGTGCCAGCGCGACACCCAGCACAGATACGCAGTATTTT.

The rearrangement joins TRBV7-9 to TRBJ1-1; possible D gene TRBD1, 6 bases. With 4 bases removed from V and 11 bases from J, the gap between germline ends came to 20 bases. Per germline, CDR1 SEHNR and CDR2 FQNEAQ (reference sequence). The CDR3 has 14 residues. CDR3 loop: CASSYALGGRFAFF. CDR3 bases: TGTGCCAGCAGCTACGCTTTAGGGGGACGGTTCGCTTTCTTT. Together with reference TRBV7-9 and TRBJ1-1, the CDR3 gives the full variable domain: DTGVSQNPRHKITKRGQNVTFRCDPISEHNRLYWYRQTLGQGPEFLTYFQNEAQLEKSRLLSDRFSAERPKGSFSTLEIQRTEQGDSAMYLCASSYALGGRFAFFGQGTRLTVV.

This clonotype was counted a few times. J is TRBJ2-4 and V is TRBV7-6; TRBD1 might be the D (6 bases). The J call could be wrong; TRBJ2-7 is a better fit for the DNA end. This CDR3 is built from 15 residues. Germline V lookup: CDR1 SGHVS, CDR2 FNYEAQ. CDR3 sequence reads: CASSSNRVSLYEQYF. The CDR3 nucleotides are TGTGCCAGCAGCTCCAACAGGGTTAGCCTCTACGAGCAGTACTTC.

Note on this clonotype: A read error may explain this, as a much larger clone is one base away. The chain recombines TRBV5-1 with TRBJ2-3; D call uncertain. The CDR3 is 15 amino acids. From germline, CDR1 is SGHRS and CDR2 YFSETQ. This chain's CDR3 is CTSSLASWSTDTQYF. The CDR3 DNA is TGCACCAGCAGCTTGGCATCTTGGAGCACAGATACGCAGTATTTT.

The CDR3 DNA follows: TGCGCCAGCAGCCAAGACGTTAGCACAGATACGCAGTATTTT. This translates into CASSQDVSTDTQYF. V and J are TRBV4-3 and TRBJ2-3; D unresolved. Germline lookup yields CDR1 LGHNA and CDR2 YSLEER. V shed 0 bases and J shed 0 bases, with 4 bases lying between them. The CDR3 is 14 residues long.

Concerning this clonotype itself: Just one base apart from a much larger clone, this may be a read error. V usage is TRBV12-3 or TRBV12-4 and J usage is TRBJ1-4; 7 bases agree with TRBD1. This CDR3 contains 14 residues. CDR3 sequence reads: CASSPRDSDEELFF. The CDR3 DNA reads as TGTGCCAGCAGCCCCCGGGACAGCGATGAAGAACTGTTTTTT.

Only a few counts were recorded for this clonotype. V usage is TRBV4-3 and J usage is TRBJ1-6, with 8 bases fitting TRBD1. CDR3 size: 18 residues. Germline assignment: CDR1 LGHNA and CDR2 YSLEER. After removal of 0 bases from V and 7 bases from J, the junction contained 11 bases not matched to a gene. The CDR3 reads CASSQDHGRGRVNSPLHF. The CDR3 coding sequence is TGCGCCAGCAGCCAAGATCATGGCAGGGGGCGCGTGAATTCACCCCTCCACTTT.

The chain recombines TRBV11-2 with TRBJ2-3; 9 nucleotides agree with TRBD2. V lost 5 bases, J lost 1 base, and 7 bases stayed unmatched. The CDR3 totals 16 residues. The V gene's germline CDR1 is SGHAT and CDR2 FQNNGV. Here the CDR3 DNA reads TGTGCCAGCAGCGTTAGCGGGGGCGTCCGCACAGATACGCAGTATTTT. Residues: CASSVSGGVRTDTQYF.